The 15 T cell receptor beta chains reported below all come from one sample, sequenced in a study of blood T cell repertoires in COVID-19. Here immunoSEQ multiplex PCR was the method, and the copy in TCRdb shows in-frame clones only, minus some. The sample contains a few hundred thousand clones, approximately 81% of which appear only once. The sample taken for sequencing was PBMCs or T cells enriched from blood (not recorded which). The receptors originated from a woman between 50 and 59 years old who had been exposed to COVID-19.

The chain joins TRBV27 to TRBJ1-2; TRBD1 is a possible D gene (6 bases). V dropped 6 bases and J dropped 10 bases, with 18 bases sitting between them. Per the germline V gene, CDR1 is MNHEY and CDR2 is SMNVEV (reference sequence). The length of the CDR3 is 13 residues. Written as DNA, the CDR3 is TGTGCCAGCAGCTCCGCCACAGGGACCAACTACACCTTC. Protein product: CASSSATGTNYTF.

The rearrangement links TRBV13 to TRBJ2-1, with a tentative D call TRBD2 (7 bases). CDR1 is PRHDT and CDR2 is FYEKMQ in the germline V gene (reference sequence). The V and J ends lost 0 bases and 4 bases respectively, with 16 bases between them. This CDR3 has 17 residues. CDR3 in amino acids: CASSLGSRGAVYNEQFF. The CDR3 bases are TGTGCCAGCAGCTTAGGGTCCCGGGGGGCGGTTTACAATGAGCAGTTCTTC.

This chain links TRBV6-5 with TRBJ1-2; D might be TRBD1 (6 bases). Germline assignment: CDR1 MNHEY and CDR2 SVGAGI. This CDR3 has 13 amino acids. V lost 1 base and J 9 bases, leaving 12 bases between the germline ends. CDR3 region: CASSYLGHTSYTF. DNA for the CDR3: TGTGCCAGCAGTTACTTGGGACATACAAGCTACACCTTC.

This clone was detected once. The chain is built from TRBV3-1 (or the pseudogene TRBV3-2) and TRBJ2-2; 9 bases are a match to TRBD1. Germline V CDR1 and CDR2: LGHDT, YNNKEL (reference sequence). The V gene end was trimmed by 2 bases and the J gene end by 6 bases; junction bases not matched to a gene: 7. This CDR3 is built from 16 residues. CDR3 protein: CASSQISDRGAGELFF. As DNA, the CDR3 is TGTGCCAGCAGCCAAATCAGTGACAGGGGGGCCGGGGAGCTGTTTTTT.

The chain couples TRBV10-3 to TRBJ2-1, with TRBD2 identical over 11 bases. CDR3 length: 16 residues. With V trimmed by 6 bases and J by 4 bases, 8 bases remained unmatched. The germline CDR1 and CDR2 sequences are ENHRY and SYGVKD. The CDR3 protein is CAIRSSGGQDYNEQFF. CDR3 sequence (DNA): TGTGCCATCAGGTCTAGCGGGGGGCAAGATTACAATGAGCAGTTCTTC.

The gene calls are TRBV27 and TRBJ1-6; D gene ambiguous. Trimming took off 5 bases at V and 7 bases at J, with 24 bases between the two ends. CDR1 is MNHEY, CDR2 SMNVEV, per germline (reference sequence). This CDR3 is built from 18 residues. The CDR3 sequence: CASSPRMGTGFRNSPLHF. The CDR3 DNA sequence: TGTGCCAGCAGTCCTCGAATGGGCACGGGGTTTAGAAATTCACCCCTCCACTTT.

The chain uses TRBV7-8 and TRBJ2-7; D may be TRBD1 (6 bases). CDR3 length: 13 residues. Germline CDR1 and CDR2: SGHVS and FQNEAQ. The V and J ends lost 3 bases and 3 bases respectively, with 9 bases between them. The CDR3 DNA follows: TGTGCCAGCAGCTTCGGACAGAACTACGAGCAGTACTTC. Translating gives CASSFGQNYEQYF.

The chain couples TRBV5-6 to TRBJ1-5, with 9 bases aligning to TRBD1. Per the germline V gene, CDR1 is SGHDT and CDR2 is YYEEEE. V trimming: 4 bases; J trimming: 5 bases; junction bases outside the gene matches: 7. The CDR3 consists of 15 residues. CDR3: CASSVGTGRDQPQHF. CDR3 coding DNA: TGTGCCAGCAGCGTAGGGACAGGGAGAGATCAGCCCCAGCATTTT.

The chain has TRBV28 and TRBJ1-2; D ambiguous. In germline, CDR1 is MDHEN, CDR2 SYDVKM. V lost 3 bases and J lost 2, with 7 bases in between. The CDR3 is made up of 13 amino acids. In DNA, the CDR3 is TGTGCCAGCAGTTTTAAACAGAACTATGGCTACACCTTC. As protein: CASSFKQNYGYTF.

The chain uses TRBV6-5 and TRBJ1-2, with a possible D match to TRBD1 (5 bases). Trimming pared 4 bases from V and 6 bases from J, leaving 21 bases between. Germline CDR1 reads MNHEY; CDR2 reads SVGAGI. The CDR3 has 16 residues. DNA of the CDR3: TGTGCCAGCAGTTTCACCGGGACGGAGGGGTCCGATGGCTACACCTTC. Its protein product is CASSFTGTEGSDGYTF.

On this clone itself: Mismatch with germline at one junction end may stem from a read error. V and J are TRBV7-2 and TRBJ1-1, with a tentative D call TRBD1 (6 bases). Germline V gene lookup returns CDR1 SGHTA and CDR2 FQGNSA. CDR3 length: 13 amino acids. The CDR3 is CASSLAGHTEAFF. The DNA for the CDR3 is TGTGCCAGCAGCTTAGCGGGACACACAGAAGCTTTCTTT.

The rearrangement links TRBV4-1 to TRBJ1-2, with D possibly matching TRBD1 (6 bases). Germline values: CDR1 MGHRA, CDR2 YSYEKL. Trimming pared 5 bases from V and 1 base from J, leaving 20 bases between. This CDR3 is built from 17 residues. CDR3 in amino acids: CASSYRAGDNINYGYTF. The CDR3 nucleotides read TGCGCCAGCAGCTACAGGGCCGGAGACAACATTAACTATGGCTACACCTTC.

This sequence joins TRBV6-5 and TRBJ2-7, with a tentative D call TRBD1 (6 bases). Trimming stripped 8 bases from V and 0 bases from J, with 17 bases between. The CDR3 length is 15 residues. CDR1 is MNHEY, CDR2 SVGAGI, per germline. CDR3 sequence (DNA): TGTGCCAGCCAGGGGATGGCGTCGAGCTCCTACGAGCAGTACTTC. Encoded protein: CASQGMASSSYEQYF.

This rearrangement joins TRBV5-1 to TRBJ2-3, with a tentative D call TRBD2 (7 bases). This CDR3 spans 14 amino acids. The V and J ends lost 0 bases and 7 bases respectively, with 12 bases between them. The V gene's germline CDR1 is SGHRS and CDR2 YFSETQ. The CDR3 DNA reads TGCGCCAGCAGCTTGGTAGGGGGGGACCATACGCAGTATTTT. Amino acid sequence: CASSLVGGDHTQYF.

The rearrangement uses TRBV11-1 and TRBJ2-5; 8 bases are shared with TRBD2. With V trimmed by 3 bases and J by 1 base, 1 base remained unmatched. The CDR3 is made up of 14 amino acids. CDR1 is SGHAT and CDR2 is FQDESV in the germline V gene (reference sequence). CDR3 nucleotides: TGTGCCAGCAGCTTGCGGGGGGCCCAAGAGACCCAGTACTTC. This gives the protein CASSLRGAQETQYF.